The rows below give T cell receptor beta chains drawn from one sample of a study of beta chain features in type 1 diabetes. Assay used: immunoSEQ multiplex PCR; TCRdb lists only in-frame clones, some missing. The sample contains under 450,000 clones, roughly 13% of which appear only once. The sample taken for sequencing was naive CD4+ T cells from blood. The receptor set was obtained from a man aged 25-45 years in good health. CDR3s include the opening cysteine and the closing phenylalanine or tryptophan. D genes are given only for firm matches. Rows give clone size only sometimes, using once, few, many, or a class for an expanded clone.

CDR3aa	CDR3nt	abundance	v_gene	d_gene	j_gene
CASSPPLVGDTQYF	TGTGCCAGCTCACCACCGTTGGTGGGCGATACGCAGTATTTT	.	TRBV18	.	TRBJ2-3
CASEFSTGSYNEQFF	TGTGCCAGCGAGTTCTCGACAGGGTCCTACAATGAGCAGTTCTTC	.	TRBV27	TRBD1	TRBJ2-1
CASSLYPSGLAGGYEQFF	TGTGCCAGCAGCCTATACCCCTCCGGACTAGCGGGAGGCTATGAGCAGTTCTTC	few	TRBV7-2	TRBD2	TRBJ2-1
CASRGTASSYNEQFF	TGCGCCAGCAGGGGGACAGCCAGCTCCTACAATGAGCAGTTCTTC	.	TRBV10-2	TRBD1	TRBJ2-1
CASSVATSGVPTDTQYF	TGTGCCAGCAGCGTAGCTACTTCGGGAGTTCCTACAGATACGCAGTATTTT	.	TRBV9	.	TRBJ2-3
CSVSGPAGNTIYF	TGCAGCGTGTCCGGGCCTGCTGGAAACACCATATATTTT	.	TRBV29-1	.	TRBJ1-3
CASRTGGTDTQYF	TGCGCCAGTAGGACAGGGGGCACAGATACGCAGTATTTT	few	TRBV5-1	TRBD1	TRBJ2-3
CAWPGPFGELFF	TGTGCCTGGCCCGGACCGTTCGGGGAGCTGTTTTTT	few	TRBV30	.	TRBJ2-2
CASSPWGVLGNEQFF	TGTGCCAGCAGCCCGTGGGGGGTCCTCGGCAATGAGCAGTTCTTC	.	TRBV7-2	.	TRBJ2-1
CASSLEGRGRHNEQFF	TGTGCCAGCAGTTTAGAGGGGAGGGGGCGACACAATGAGCAGTTCTTC	.	TRBV27	.	TRBJ2-1
CASSYLAGVSYEQYF	TGTGCCAGCAGCTACCTAGCGGGGGTCTCCTACGAGCAGTACTTC	.	TRBV5-6	TRBD2	TRBJ2-7
CASSSDRGSYNEQFF	TGTGCCAGCAGCTCGGACAGGGGCTCCTACAATGAGCAGTTCTTC	.	TRBV7-2	TRBD1	TRBJ2-1
CASSIAGSGHPYNEQFF	TGTGCCAGCAGCATCGCAGGATCGGGGCACCCCTACAATGAGCAGTTCTTC	few	TRBV2	.	TRBJ2-1
CASSRGRDGVYQPQHF	TGTGCCAGCTCCCGAGGGCGGGACGGCGTTTATCAGCCCCAGCATTTT	.	TRBV18	.	TRBJ1-5
CASSLSLAGVGETQYF	TGTGCCAGCAGCTTAAGCTTAGCGGGAGTTGGAGAGACCCAGTACTTC	.	TRBV5-8	TRBD2	TRBJ2-5
CASSDHTGSETQYF	TGTGCCAGCAGTGATCATACAGGGAGTGAGACCCAGTACTTC	few	TRBV25-1	.	TRBJ2-5
CASSRGRSQETQYF	TGTGCCAGTAGTCGCGGGAGGTCCCAAGAGACCCAGTACTTC	few	TRBV19	TRBD2	TRBJ2-5
CASSPMGWNTEAFF	TGTGCCAGCTCACCAATGGGTTGGAACACTGAAGCTTTCTTT	.	TRBV18	.	TRBJ1-1